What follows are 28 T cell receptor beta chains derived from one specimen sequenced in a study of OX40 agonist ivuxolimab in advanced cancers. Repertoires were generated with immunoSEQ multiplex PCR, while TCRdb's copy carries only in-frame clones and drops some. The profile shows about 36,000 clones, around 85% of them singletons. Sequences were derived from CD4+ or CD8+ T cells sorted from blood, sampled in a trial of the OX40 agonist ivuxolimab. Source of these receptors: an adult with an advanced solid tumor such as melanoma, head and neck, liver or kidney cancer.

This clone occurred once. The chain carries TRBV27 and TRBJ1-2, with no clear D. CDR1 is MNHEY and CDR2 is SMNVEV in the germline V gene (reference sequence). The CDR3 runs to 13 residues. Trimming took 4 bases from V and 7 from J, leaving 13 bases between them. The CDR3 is CASSSPGPVGYTF. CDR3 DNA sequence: TGTGCCAGCAGTTCTCCGGGTCCCGTTGGCTACACCTTC.

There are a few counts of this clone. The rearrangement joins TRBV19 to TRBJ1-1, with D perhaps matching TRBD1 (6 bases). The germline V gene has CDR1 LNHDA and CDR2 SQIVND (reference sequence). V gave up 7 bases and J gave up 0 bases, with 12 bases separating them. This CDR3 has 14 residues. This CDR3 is CASTPGQMNTEAFF. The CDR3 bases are TGTGCCAGTACCCCGGGACAAATGAACACTGAAGCTTTCTTT.

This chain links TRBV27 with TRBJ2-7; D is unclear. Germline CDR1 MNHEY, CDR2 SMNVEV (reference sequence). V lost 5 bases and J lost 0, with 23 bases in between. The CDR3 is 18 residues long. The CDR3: CASSPSLLVARNSYEQYF. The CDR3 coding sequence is TGTGCCAGCAGTCCCTCCTTATTGGTGGCACGGAACTCCTACGAGCAGTACTTC.

The CDR3, as DNA: TGTGCCTGGAGTGTGGAGACAGGGGGCTACAATGAGCAGTTCTTC. Encoded protein: CAWSVETGGYNEQFF. V gene TRBV30 combines with J gene TRBJ2-1, with 9 bases fitting TRBD1. There are 15 residues in the CDR3. Trimming at V came to 0 bases and at J to 3 bases, leaving 3 bases not matched to a gene. Germline assignment: CDR1 GTSNPN and CDR2 SVGIG (reference sequence). Using reference TRBV30 and TRBJ2-1 for the parts outside the CDR3, the full variable domain is SQTIHQWPATLVQPVGSPLSLECTVEGTSNPNLYWYRQAAGRGLQLLFYSVGIGQISSEVPQNLSASRPQDRQFILSSKKLLLSDSGFYLCAWSVETGGYNEQFFGPGTRLTVL.

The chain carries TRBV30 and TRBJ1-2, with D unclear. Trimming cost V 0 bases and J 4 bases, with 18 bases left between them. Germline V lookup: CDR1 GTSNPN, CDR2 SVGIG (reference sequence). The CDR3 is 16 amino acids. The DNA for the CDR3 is TGTGCCTGGAGTGTGGGGTTTACCCCGGTGGGCTATGGCTACACCTTC. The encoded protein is CAWSVGFTPVGYGYTF. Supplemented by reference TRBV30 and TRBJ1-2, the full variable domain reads SQTIHQWPATLVQPVGSPLSLECTVEGTSNPNLYWYRQAAGRGLQLLFYSVGIGQISSEVPQNLSASRPQDRQFILSSKKLLLSDSGFYLCAWSVGFTPVGYGYTFGSGTRLTVV.

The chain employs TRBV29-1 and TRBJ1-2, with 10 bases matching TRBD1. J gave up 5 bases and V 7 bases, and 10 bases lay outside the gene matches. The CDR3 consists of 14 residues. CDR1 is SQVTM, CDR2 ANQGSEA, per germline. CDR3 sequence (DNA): TGCAGCGCCCATCTCGGACAGGGGGGTTATGGCTACACCTTC. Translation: CSAHLGQGGYGYTF.

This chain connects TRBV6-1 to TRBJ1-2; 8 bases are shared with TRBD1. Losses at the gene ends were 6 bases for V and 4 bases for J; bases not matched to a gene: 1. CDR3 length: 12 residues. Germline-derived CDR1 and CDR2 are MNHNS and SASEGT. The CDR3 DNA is TGTGCCAGCAGCGGACAGGGCTATGGCTACACCTTC. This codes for CASSGQGYGYTF.

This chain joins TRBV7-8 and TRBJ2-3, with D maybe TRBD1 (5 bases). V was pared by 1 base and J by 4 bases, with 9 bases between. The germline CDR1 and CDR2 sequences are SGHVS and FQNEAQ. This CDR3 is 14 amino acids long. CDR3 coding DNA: TGTGCCAGCAGCTTAGGGGGCAGGGCAGATACGCAGTATTTT. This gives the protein CASSLGGRADTQYF.

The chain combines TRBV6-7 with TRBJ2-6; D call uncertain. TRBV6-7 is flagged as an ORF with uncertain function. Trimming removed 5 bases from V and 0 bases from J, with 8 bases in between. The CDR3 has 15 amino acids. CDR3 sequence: CASSRRSSGANVLTF. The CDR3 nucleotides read TGTGCCAGCAGTCGGAGAAGCTCTGGGGCCAACGTCCTGACTTTC.

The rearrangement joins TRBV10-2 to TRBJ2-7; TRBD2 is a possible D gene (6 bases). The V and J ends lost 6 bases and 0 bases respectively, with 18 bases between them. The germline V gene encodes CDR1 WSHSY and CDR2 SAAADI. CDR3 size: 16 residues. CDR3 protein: CASSSELAGTSYEQYF. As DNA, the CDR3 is TGCGCCAGCAGCAGTGAACTTGCGGGGACCTCCTACGAGCAGTACTTC.

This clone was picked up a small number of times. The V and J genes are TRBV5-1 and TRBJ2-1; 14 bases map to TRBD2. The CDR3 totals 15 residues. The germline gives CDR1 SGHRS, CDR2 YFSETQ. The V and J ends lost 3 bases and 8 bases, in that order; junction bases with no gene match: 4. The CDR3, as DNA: TGCGCCAGCAGCTCCGGGACTAGCGGGGGCTATGAGCAGTTCTTC. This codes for CASSSGTSGGYEQFF.

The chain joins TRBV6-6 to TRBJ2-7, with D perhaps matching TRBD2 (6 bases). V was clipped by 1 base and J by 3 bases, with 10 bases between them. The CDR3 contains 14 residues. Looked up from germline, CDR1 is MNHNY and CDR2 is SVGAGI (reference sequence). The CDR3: CASSYYPSDYEQYF. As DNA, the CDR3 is TGTGCCAGCAGTTACTATCCTAGCGACTACGAGCAGTACTTC.

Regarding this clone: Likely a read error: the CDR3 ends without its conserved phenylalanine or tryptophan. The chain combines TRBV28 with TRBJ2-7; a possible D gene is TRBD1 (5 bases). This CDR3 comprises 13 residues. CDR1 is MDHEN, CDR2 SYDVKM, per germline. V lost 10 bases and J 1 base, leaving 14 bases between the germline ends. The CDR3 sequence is CATWGRDSYEQYL. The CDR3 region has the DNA TGTGCCACCTGGGGCAGGGATTCCTACGAGCAGTACCTC.

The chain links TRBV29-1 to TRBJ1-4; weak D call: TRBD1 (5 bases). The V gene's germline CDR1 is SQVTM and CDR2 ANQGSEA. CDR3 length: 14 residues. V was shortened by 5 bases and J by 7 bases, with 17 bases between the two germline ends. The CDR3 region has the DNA TGCAGCGTTCAGGGTCGAGATGAGACTGAAAAACTGTTTTTT. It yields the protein CSVQGRDETEKLFF.

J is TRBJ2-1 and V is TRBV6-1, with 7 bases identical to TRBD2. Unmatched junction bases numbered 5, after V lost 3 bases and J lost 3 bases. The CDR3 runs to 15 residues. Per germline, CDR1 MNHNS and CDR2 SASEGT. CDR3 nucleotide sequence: TGTGCCAGCAGTGAGGCGCGGGGGAGCTACAATGAGCAGTTCTTC. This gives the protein CASSEARGSYNEQFF.

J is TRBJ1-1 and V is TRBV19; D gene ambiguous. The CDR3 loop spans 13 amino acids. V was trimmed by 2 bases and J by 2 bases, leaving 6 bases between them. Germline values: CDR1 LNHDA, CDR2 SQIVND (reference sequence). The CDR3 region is CASSITFNTEAFF. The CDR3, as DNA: TGTGCCAGTAGTATAACGTTTAACACTGAAGCTTTCTTT.

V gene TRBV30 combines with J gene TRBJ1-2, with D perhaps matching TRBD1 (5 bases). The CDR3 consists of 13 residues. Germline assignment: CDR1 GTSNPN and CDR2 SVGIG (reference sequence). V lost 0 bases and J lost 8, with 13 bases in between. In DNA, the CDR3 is TGTGCCTGGAGTGTACAAGGGGCGAGGGGCTACACCTTC. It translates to CAWSVQGARGYTF.

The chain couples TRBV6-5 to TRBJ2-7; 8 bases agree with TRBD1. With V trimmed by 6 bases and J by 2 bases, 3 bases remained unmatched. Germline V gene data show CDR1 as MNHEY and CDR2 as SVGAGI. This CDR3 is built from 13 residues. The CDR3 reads CASRPGQAYEQYF. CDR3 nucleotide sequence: TGTGCCAGCAGACCGGGACAGGCCTACGAGCAGTACTTC.

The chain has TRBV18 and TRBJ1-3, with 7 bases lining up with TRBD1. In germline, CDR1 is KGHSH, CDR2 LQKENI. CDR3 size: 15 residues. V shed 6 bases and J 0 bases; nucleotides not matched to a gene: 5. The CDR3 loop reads CASSRGQSSGNTIYF. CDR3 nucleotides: TGTGCCAGCTCGCGGGGACAGTCCTCTGGAAACACCATATATTTT.

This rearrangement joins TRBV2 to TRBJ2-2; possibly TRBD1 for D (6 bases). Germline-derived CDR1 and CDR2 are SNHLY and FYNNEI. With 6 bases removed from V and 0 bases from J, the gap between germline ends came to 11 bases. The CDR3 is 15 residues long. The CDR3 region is CASSPGQANTGELFF. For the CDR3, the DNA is TGTGCCAGCAGCCCGGGACAAGCGAACACCGGGGAGCTGTTTTTT.

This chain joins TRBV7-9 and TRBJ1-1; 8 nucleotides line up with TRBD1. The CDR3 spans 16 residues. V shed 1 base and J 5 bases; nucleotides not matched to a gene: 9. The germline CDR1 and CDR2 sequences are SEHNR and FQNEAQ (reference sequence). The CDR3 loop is CASSLGSSGGGTEAFF. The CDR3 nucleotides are TGTGCCAGCAGCTTAGGGAGTTCAGGGGGCGGGACTGAAGCTTTCTTT.

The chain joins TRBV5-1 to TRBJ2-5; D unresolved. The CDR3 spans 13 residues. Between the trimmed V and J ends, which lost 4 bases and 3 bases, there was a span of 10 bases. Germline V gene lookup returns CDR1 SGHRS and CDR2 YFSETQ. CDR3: CASSIYGEETQYF. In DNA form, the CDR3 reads TGCGCCAGCAGCATCTATGGGGAAGAGACCCAGTACTTC. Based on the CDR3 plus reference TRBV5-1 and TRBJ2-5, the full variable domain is KAGVTQTPRYLIKTRGQQVTLSCSPISGHRSVSWYQQTPGQGLQFLFEYFSETQRNKGNFPGRFSGRQFSNSRSEMNVSTLELGDSALYLCASSIYGEETQYFGPGTRLLVL.

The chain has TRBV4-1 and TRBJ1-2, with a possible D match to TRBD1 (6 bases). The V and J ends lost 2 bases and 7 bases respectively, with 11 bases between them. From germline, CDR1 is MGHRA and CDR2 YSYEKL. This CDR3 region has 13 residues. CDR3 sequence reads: CASSQYKGGGYTF. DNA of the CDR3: TGCGCCAGCAGCCAATATAAGGGGGGTGGCTACACCTTC.

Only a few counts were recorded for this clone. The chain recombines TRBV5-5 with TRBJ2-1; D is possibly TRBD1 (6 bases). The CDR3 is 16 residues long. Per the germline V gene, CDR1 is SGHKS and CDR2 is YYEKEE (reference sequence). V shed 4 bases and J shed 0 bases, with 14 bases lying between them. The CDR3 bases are TGTGCCAGCAGCGGGGGCCTTAACCCCTCCTACAATGAGCAGTTCTTC. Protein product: CASSGGLNPSYNEQFF.

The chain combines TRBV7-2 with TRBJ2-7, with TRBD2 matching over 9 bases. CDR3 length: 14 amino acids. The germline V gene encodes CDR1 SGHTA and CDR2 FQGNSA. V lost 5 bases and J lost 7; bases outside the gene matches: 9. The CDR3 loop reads CASSPPGLAGEQYF. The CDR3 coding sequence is TGTGCCAGCAGCCCCCCGGGGCTAGCGGGGGAGCAGTACTTC.

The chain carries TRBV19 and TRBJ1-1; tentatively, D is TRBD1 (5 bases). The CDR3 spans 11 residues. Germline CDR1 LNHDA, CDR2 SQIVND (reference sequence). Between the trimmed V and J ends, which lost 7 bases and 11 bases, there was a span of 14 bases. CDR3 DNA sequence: TGTGCCAGTAAGGGGTCAGTGGGGGCTTTCTTT. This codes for CASKGSVGAFF.

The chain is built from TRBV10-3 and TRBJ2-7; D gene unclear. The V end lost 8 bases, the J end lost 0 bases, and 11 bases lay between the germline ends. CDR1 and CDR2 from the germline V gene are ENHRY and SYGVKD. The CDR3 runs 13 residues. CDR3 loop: CAILVEASYEQYF. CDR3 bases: TGTGCCATCCTCGTAGAGGCCTCCTACGAGCAGTACTTC.

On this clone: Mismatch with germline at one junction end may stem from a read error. The CDR3 is CAISEQGSGYEQYF. Here the CDR3 DNA reads TGTGCCATCAGTGAGCAGGGGTCGGGTTACGAGCAGTACTTC. The chain joins TRBV6-5 to TRBJ2-7; D possibly corresponds to TRBD1 (6 bases). This CDR3 has 14 amino acids. Germline CDR1 reads MNHEY; CDR2 reads SVGAGI.